Listed below are T cell receptor beta chains from one sample, sequenced in a study of T cell repertoires in cytomegalovirus infection. No antigen is known for these receptors. TCRdb redid the calling of the reads with MiXCR, one entry per CDR3 protein. The sample shows hundreds of thousands of distinct CDR3 sequences, 29% of them seen only once. The input for sequencing was cultured PBMCs, taken from culture after CMV antigen stimulation. These receptors were obtained from a human donor in good health (CMV status not recorded). Some clones in this sample may be carry-over from other donors' samples. Each CDR3 is given with its conserved first and last residue. The D gene is left open where the match is weak. Some rows have no size entry. The others give once, few or many, or a class for an expanded clone.

DNA	CDR3	D	V	J	size
TGTGCCAGCATTTCCCCCTGGGGTTCACCCCTCCACTTT	CASISPWGSPLHF	.	TRBV6-2/TRBV6-3	TRBJ1-6	.
TGTGCCAGCAGCCGAGGATCGCTAGCGGGGAAAGAGACCCAGTACTTC	CASSRGSLAGKETQYF	TRBD2	TRBV28	TRBJ2-5	few
TGTGCCAGCAGCAACCGGGCTCTGAACACTGAAGCTTTCTTT	CASSNRALNTEAFF	.	TRBV28	TRBJ1-1	few
TGTGCCAGCAGCTTCGGACTACCGTTTTTGGTCACAGATACGCAGTATTTT	CASSFGLPFLVTDTQYF	.	TRBV5-6	TRBJ2-3	few
TGTGCCAGCAGTGAAGTGGCAGCAGGGGGCTACACCTTC	CASSEVAAGGYTF	.	TRBV6-1	TRBJ1-2	many
TGCAGTGCTAGTTCAGGAAGGGCCTACGAGCAGTACTTC	CSASSGRAYEQYF	.	TRBV20-1	TRBJ2-7	.
TGCAGCGTTGAGACACAGGACTATGGCTACACCTTC	CSVETQDYGYTF	.	TRBV29-1	TRBJ1-2	.
TGTGCCAGCACCAGAGGGGGGTCCGAGGGGACTGAAGCTTTCTTT	CASTRGGSEGTEAFF	.	TRBV12-3/TRBV12-4	TRBJ1-1	.
TGCAGTGCTAGGGGCTCCCCGGGACTAGCGGGCCCTCTCCAAGAGACCCAGTACTTC	CSARGSPGLAGPLQETQYF	TRBD2	TRBV20-1	TRBJ2-5	.
TGTGCCAGCAGCCCTGAGAGGGGACAAGAGACCCAGTACTTC	CASSPERGQETQYF	.	TRBV27	TRBJ2-5	few
TGTGCCACCAGTGACCCGGACTTCACTGAGCAGTACTTC	CATSDPDFTEQYF	.	TRBV24-1	TRBJ2-7	.